One sample yielded the 13 T cell receptor beta chains listed below, sequenced in a study of T cells after yellow fever vaccination. MiXCR was run by TCRdb on the 5' RACE reads, yielding one entry per CDR3 protein. This table has over 250,000 distinct CDR3 sequences, approximately 4% appearing once. Sequencing used PBMCs, obtained 5 days after the yellow fever booster vaccination. The receptors originated from a man aged 18 to 30 who received the YFV17D yellow fever vaccine.

This clonotype was counted at least ten times. The chain combines TRBV4-3 with TRBJ2-7; D is uncertain. CDR1 LGHNA and CDR2 YSLEER come from the germline V gene. The CDR3 has 13 amino acids. V dropped 4 bases and J dropped 0 bases, with 7 bases sitting between them. This CDR3 is CASSRGSSYEQYF. Here the CDR3 DNA reads TGCGCCAGCAGCCGAGGCTCCTCCTACGAGCAGTACTTC.

V usage is TRBV7-3 and J usage is TRBJ2-5; D unresolved. The germline V and J ends were trimmed by 5 bases and 4 bases, with 17 bases remaining between them. The CDR3 sequence is 15 residues long. The V gene's germline CDR1 is SGHTA and CDR2 FQGTGA. The CDR3 sequence: CASSPSRVWRETQYF. The CDR3 coding sequence is TGTGCCAGCAGCCCCTCTCGGGTCTGGCGAGAGACCCAGTACTTC.

There are a few counts of this clonotype. The CDR3 reads CASSLETAAETQYF. The CDR3 DNA reads TGTGCCAGCAGCTTAGAGACGGCGGCTGAGACCCAGTACTTC. The rearrangement links TRBV7-2 to TRBJ2-5, with D unclear. Trimming shortened V by 1 base and J by 5 bases, and 11 bases separated the two germline ends. The CDR3 consists of 14 residues. Germline CDR1 is SGHTA and CDR2 is FQGNSA.

This clonotype was seen a few times. The V and J genes are TRBV28 and TRBJ1-2, with D possibly being TRBD1 (6 bases). The V gene lost 5 bases and the J gene lost 10 bases, with 17 bases spanning the gap. This CDR3 contains 13 residues. The germline V gene has CDR1 MDHEN and CDR2 SYDVKM. The CDR3 nucleotides are TGTGCCAGCAGTCCGCTATCCAGGGGATTCTACACCTTC. Residues: CASSPLSRGFYTF.

V usage is TRBV7-3 and J usage is TRBJ2-3, with D perhaps TRBD1 (6 bases). CDR1 and CDR2 from the germline V gene are SGHTA and FQGTGA. Trimming shortened V by 5 bases and J by 5 bases, and 23 bases separated the two germline ends. CDR3 length: 17 amino acids. CDR3: CASSPHPRGVIRDTQYF. In DNA form, the CDR3 reads TGTGCCAGCAGCCCCCACCCCAGGGGCGTAATACGAGATACGCAGTATTTT.

The chain combines TRBV7-9 with TRBJ2-5, with unresolved D. Germline CDR1 and CDR2: SEHNR and FQNEAQ (reference sequence). Between the trimmed V and J ends, which lost 3 bases and 5 bases, there was a span of 13 bases. The CDR3 consists of 14 residues. CDR3 sequence: CASSFRTRVETQYF. CDR3 bases: TGTGCCAGCAGCTTCCGGACGCGAGTGGAGACCCAGTACTTC.

This clonotype was seen only a few times. The chain recombines TRBV12-3 or TRBV12-4 with TRBJ1-4, with a weak D call TRBD1 (6 bases). The V gene lost 3 bases and the J gene lost 8 bases, with 16 bases spanning the gap. The CDR3 spans 15 residues. This CDR3 is CASSFGTSKHEKLFF. In DNA, the CDR3 is TGTGCCAGCAGTTTCGGGACATCCAAACACGAAAAACTGTTTTTT.

The gene calls are TRBV7-2 and TRBJ2-5; TRBD1 matches 7 bases. With 0 bases clipped from V and 9 bases from J, the junction kept 1 base outside the gene matches. Germline CDR1 SGHTA, CDR2 FQGNSA. The length of the CDR3 is 12 residues. The chain's CDR3 is CASSLAGTAQYF. The CDR3 DNA reads as TGTGCCAGCAGCTTAGCCGGGACAGCCCAGTACTTC.

The CDR3 reads CASSSGWDNSPLHF. The CDR3 DNA sequence: TGTGCCAGCAGCTCAGGGTGGGATAATTCACCCCTCCACTTT. This chain joins TRBV7-9 and TRBJ1-6, with D maybe TRBD1 (5 bases). V lost 4 bases and J lost 5, with 9 bases in between. Per the germline V gene, CDR1 is SEHNR and CDR2 is FQNEAQ (reference sequence). This CDR3 region has 14 residues.

The rearrangement links TRBV5-4 to TRBJ2-5, with 7 bases fitting TRBD2. Trimming removed 3 bases from V and 2 bases from J; junction bases left unmatched: 7. Looked up from germline, CDR1 is SGHNT and CDR2 is YYREEE (reference sequence). The CDR3 is made up of 15 amino acids. Written as DNA, the CDR3 is TGTGCCAGCAGCTCCGGCCGGGACTATCAAGAGACCCAGTACTTC. As protein: CASSSGRDYQETQYF.

This clonotype was detected a few times. This rearrangement joins TRBV7-6 to TRBJ2-3; D may be TRBD2 (5 bases). The CDR3 runs to 19 residues. Trimming stripped 5 bases from V and 1 base from J, with 25 bases between. The V gene's germline CDR1 is SGHVS and CDR2 FNYEAQ. CDR3 in amino acids: CASSQRGWRRTPGTDTQYF. In DNA form, the CDR3 reads TGTGCCAGCAGCCAGAGAGGCTGGAGGAGAACGCCGGGCACAGATACGCAGTATTTT.

This chain uses TRBV5-5 with TRBJ1-2; unclear D gene. Germline CDR1 is SGHKS and CDR2 is YYEKEE (reference sequence). The CDR3 totals 14 residues. The V end was cut by 4 bases, the J end by 4 bases, with 14 bases between. The CDR3 DNA reads as TGTGCCAGCAGCCCTCAAAATCTCGGCTATGGCTACACCTTC. Its translation: CASSPQNLGYGYTF.

This clonotype was recorded only once. The chain combines TRBV20-1 with TRBJ2-4, with 8 bases identical to TRBD1. V shed 6 bases, J shed 5 bases, and the junction held 9 bases outside the gene matches. Germline CDR1 and CDR2: DFQATT and SNEGSKA (reference sequence). This CDR3 spans 14 amino acids. CDR3 protein: CSAADRVAENIQYF. Written as DNA, the CDR3 is TGCAGTGCCGCGGACAGGGTGGCCGAAAACATTCAGTACTTC.